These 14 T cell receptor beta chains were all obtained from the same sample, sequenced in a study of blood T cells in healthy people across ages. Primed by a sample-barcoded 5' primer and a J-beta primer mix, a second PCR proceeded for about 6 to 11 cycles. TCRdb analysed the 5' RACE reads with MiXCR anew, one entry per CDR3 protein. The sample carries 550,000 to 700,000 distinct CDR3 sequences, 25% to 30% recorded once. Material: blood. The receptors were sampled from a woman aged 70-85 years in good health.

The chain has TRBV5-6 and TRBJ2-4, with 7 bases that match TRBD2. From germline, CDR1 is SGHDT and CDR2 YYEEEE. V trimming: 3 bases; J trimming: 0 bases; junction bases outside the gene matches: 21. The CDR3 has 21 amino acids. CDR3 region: CASSSPTAGLGLNIAKNIQYF. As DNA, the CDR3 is TGTGCCAGCAGCTCTCCTACCGCCGGACTAGGGCTCAATATAGCCAAAAACATTCAGTACTTC.

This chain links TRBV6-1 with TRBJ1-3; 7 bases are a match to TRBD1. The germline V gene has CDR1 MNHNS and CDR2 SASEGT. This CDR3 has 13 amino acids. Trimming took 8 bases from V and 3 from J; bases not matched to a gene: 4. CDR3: CASVGTVGNTIYF. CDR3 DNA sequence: TGTGCCAGCGTCGGGACAGTTGGAAACACCATATATTTT.

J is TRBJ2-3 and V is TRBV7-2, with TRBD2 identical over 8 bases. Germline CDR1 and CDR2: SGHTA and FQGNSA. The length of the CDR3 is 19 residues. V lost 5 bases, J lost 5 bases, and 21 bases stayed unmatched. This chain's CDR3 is CASSLYRGSGGSRGDTQYF. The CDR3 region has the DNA TGTGCCAGCAGCCTATACCGCGGCAGCGGGGGATCCCGTGGAGATACGCAGTATTTT.

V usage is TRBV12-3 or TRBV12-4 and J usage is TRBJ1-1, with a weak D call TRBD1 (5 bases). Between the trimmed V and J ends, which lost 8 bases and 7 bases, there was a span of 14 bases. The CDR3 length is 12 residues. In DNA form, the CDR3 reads TGTGCCAGCGTGCGGGGGTGGAGTGAAGCTTTCTTT. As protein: CASVRGWSEAFF.

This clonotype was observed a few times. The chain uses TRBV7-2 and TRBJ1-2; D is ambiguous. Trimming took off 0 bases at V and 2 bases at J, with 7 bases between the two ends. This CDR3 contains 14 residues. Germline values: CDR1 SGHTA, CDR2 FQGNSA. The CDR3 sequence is CASSLARRNYGYTF. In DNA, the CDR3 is TGTGCCAGCAGCTTAGCTCGCAGGAACTATGGCTACACCTTC.

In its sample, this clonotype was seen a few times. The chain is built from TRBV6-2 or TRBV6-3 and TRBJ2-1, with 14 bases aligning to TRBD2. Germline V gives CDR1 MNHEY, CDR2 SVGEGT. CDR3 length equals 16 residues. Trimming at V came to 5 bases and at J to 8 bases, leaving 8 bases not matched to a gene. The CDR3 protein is CASSPGLAGVRYEQFF. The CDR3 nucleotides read TGTGCCAGCAGTCCGGGACTAGCGGGGGTCCGGTATGAGCAGTTCTTC.

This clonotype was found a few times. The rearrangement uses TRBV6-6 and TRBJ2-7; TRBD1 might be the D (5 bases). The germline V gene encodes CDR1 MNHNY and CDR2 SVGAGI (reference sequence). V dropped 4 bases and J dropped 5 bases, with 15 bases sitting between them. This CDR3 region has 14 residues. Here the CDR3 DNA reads TGTGCCAGCAGTTTCCGACAGCTACCCAACGAGCAGTACTTC. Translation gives CASSFRQLPNEQYF.

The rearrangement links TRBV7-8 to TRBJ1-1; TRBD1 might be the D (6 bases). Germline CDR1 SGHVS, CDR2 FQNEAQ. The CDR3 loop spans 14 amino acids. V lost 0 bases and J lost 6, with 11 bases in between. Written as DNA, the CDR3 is TGTGCCAGCAGCTTAGCCAGGGGCTCGGCTGAAGCTTTCTTT. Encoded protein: CASSLARGSAEAFF. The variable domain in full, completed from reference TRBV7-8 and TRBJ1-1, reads GAGVSQSPRYKVAKRGQDVALRCDPISGHVSLFWYQQALGQGPEFLTYFQNEAQLDKSGLPSDRFFAERPEGSVSTLKIQRTQQEDSAVYLCASSLARGSAEAFFGQGTRLTVV.

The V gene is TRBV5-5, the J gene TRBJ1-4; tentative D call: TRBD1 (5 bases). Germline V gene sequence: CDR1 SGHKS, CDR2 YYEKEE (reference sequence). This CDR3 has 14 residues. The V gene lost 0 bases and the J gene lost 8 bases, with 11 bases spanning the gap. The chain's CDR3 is CASSLGGAMEKLFF. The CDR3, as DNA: TGTGCCAGCAGCTTGGGGGGCGCTATGGAAAAACTGTTTTTT.

The CDR3 reads CAWSATENEKLFF. Written as DNA, the CDR3 is TGTGCCTGGAGTGCGACAGAGAATGAAAAACTGTTTTTT. The chain recombines TRBV30 with TRBJ1-4, with TRBD1 as a possible D gene (5 bases). The CDR3 is made up of 13 amino acids. Germline-derived CDR1 and CDR2 are GTSNPN and SVGIG (reference sequence). Trimming took 1 base from V and 5 from J, leaving 8 bases between them.

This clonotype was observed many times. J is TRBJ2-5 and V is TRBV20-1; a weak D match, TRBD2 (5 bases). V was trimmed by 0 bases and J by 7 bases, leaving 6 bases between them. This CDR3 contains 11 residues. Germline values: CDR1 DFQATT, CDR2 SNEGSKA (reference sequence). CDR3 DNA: TGCAGTGCTAGAGATCGGGGGACCCAGTACTTC. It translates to CSARDRGTQYF.

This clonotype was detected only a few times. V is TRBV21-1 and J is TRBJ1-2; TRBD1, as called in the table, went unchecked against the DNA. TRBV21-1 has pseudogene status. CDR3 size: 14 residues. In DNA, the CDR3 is TGTGCCAGCAGAGCAGGGGGCGCTTGCTATGGCTACACCTTC. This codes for CASRAGGACYGYTF.

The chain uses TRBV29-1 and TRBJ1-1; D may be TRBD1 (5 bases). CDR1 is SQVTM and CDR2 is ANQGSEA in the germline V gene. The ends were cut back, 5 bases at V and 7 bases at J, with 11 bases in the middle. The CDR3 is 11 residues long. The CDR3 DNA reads TGCAGCGTTCGCAGGGAGGGTGAAGCTTTCTTT. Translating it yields CSVRREGEAFF.

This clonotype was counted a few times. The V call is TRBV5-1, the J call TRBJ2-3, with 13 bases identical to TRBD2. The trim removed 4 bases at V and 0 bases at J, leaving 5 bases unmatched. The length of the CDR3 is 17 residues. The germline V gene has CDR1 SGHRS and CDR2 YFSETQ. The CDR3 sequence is CASSTGLAGTSTDTQYF. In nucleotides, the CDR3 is TGCGCCAGCAGCACGGGACTAGCGGGGACTAGCACAGATACGCAGTATTTT.